This record looks at one T cell receptor beta chain sequence and its context. The CDR3 totals 15 residues. The V gene's germline CDR1 is LGHNA and CDR2 YNFKEQ. V was shortened by 1 base and J by 8 bases, with 17 bases between the two germline ends. The sample originates from a study of T cells in localized non-small cell lung cancer. The assay was immunoSEQ multiplex PCR, and TCRdb's table has in-frame clones only and misses some. The data hold tens of thousands of clones, with roughly nine tenths observed a single time. The sequence was obtained from a male donor at least 60 years old with stage III squamous cell lung carcinoma. This specimen consisted of peripheral blood, obtained before any cancer treatment. This chain links TRBV4-2 with TRBJ2-5; tentatively, D is TRBD2 (5 bases). The DNA for the CDR3 is TGTGCCAGCAGCCAAGTGGGAGACTCCGGCATTACCCAGTACTTC. As protein: CASSQVGDSGITQYF.